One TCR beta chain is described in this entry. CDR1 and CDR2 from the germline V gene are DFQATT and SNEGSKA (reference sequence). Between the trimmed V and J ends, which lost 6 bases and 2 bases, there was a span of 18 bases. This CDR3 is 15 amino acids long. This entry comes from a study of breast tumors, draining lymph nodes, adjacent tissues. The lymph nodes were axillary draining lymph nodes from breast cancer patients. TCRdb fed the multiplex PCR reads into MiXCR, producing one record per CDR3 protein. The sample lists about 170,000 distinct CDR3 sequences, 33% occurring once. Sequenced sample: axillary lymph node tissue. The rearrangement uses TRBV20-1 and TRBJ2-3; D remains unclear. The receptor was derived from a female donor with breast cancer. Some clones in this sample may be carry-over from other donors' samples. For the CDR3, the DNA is TGCAGTGCCAGACCCCTAGTGATGTACACAGATACGCAGTATTTT. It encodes CSARPLVMYTDTQYF.